This paragraph covers one T cell receptor beta chain sequence. This entry is derived from a study of cytomegalovirus exposure and HLA in healthy donors. This CDR3 contains 15 residues. The germline V and J ends were trimmed by 5 bases and 0 bases, with 13 bases remaining between them. Per germline, CDR1 SGHTA and CDR2 FQGNSA. PCR involved 60 Vbeta and 13 Jbeta primers. Sequenced by immunoSEQ multiplex PCR; TCRdb stores in-frame clones only, minus some. Altogether approximately 100,000 clones are present, roughly 80% being singletons, with the ten largest covering approximately 4%. The clonotype comes from a man in his forties or fifties in good health and CMV-seropositive. The gene calls are TRBV7-2 and TRBJ2-5; D is unresolved. The sample consisted of PBMCs. This chain's CDR3 is CASSPLGWDQETQYF. CDR3 sequence (DNA): TGTGCCAGCAGCCCCCTGGGCTGGGACCAAGAGACCCAGTACTTC.